The 24 T cell receptor beta chains in this list originate from one sample, sequenced in a study of CD8+ T cells in alopecia areata (dated by TCRdb to 2017 to 2018). The library was produced with the immunoSEQ multiplex PCR assay. RNA was extracted from all samples and reverse transcribed into cDNA as template for TCR sequencing. TCRdb carries this immuneACCESS record with in-frame sequences only. Its versions omit some clonotypes, under half of them owing to an unresolved V gene in the studies checked, with the rest unexplained. For this sample there are about 200,000 clones; roughly three fifths appear just once. The ten largest make up roughly 5.3% of the sample. The specimen was CD8+ T cells sorted from blood. The receptors were gathered from a human donor in good health.

The CDR3 region is CAWSAKGGRDTQYF. The CDR3 DNA reads as TGTGCCTGGAGTGCCAAGGGGGGCAGAGATACGCAGTATTTT. The chain links TRBV30 to TRBJ2-3; the D call may be TRBD1 or TRBD2 (6 bases each). CDR1 is GTSNPN, CDR2 SVGIG, per germline (reference sequence). CDR3 size: 14 residues. The ends were cut back, 1 base at V and 5 bases at J, with 13 bases in the middle.

The V gene is TRBV9, the J gene TRBJ2-7, with 11 bases fitting TRBD1. The CDR3 extends over 17 amino acids. Germline CDR1 and CDR2: SGDLS and YYNGEE. The V and J ends lost 5 bases and 5 bases, in that order; junction bases with no gene match: 15. CDR3 residues: CASSENRDRGSEDEQYF. In DNA form, the CDR3 reads TGTGCCAGCAGTGAGAACCGGGACAGGGGGAGTGAGGACGAGCAGTACTTC.

Note on this clone: At one end, the junction sequence differs from germline, possibly due to a read error. The CDR3, as DNA: TGTGCCAGCAGTGACGCTTTTCCCGAGGAGTACTTC. Translated: CASSDAFPEEYF. V gene TRBV2 combines with J gene TRBJ2-7; D uncertain. There are 12 residues in the CDR3. Per germline, CDR1 SNHLY and CDR2 FYNNEI.

The chain has TRBV6-5 and TRBJ2-5; TRBD1 matches at 8 bases. This CDR3 spans 14 amino acids. Germline lookup yields CDR1 MNHEY and CDR2 SVGAGI. V gave up 6 bases and J gave up 1 base; unmatched junction bases: 4. CDR3 DNA sequence: TGTGCCAGCAGGTCAGGACAGGGCCAAGAGACCCAGTACTTC. It specifies CASRSGQGQETQYF.

This clone occurred a few times. The rearrangement uses TRBV15 and TRBJ1-5, with D hard to call. This CDR3 spans 14 amino acids. Trimming stripped 4 bases from V and 5 bases from J, with 12 bases between. Germline values: CDR1 LNHNV, CDR2 YYDKDF (reference sequence). CDR3 nucleotide sequence: TGTGCCACCAGCAATGGGCGCCCGGATCAGCCCCAGCATTTT. Translating it yields CATSNGRPDQPQHF.

The CDR3 DNA is TGTGCCAGCAGCCCCGGGACACCTAGCACAGATACGCAGTATTTT. It specifies CASSPGTPSTDTQYF. The rearrangement joins TRBV7-8 to TRBJ2-3, with D possibly TRBD1 on 6 matching bases. Trimming cost V 5 bases and J 0 bases, with 12 bases left between them. The CDR3 consists of 15 residues. CDR1 SGHVS and CDR2 FQNEAQ come from the germline V gene.

A few counts support this clone. The chain links TRBV11-2 to TRBJ2-4; either TRBD1 or TRBD2 may fit D (5 bases each). Germline loops: CDR1 SGHAT, CDR2 FQNNGV. The V and J ends lost 0 bases and 9 bases respectively, with 15 bases between them. The CDR3 has 15 amino acids. The CDR3 DNA is TGTGCCAGCAGCTTAGATTTGGGACCGGCGGGCATTCAGTACTTC. This gives the protein CASSLDLGPAGIQYF.

The chain combines TRBV10-2 with TRBJ1-6, with D uncertain. Germline-derived CDR1 and CDR2 are WSHSY and SAAADI. The CDR3 extends over 15 amino acids. V lost 3 bases and J 6 bases, leaving 12 bases between the germline ends. The CDR3 sequence: CASSDQEMTNSPLHF. In nucleotides, the CDR3 is TGCGCCAGCAGTGATCAAGAGATGACTAATTCACCCCTCCACTTT.

As regards this clone: Other DNA sequences of this sample code for an identical CDR3. V gene TRBV19 combines with J gene TRBJ2-7; the D gene is possibly TRBD2 (6 bases). CDR1 LNHDA and CDR2 SQIVND come from the germline V gene (reference sequence). The CDR3 consists of 11 residues. V was trimmed by 3 bases and J by 7 bases, leaving 7 bases between them. CDR3 DNA: TGTGCCAGTAGTATCGGGGGAGAGCAGTACTTC. Translation gives CASSIGGEQYF.

The chain links TRBV15 to TRBJ2-5, with 10 bases aligning to TRBD1. With 5 bases clipped from V and 4 bases from J, the junction kept 4 bases outside the gene matches. Germline values: CDR1 LNHNV, CDR2 YYDKDF (reference sequence). CDR3 length: 14 amino acids. The CDR3 DNA follows: TGTGCCACCAGCCCAAGGACAGGGGGAGAGACCCAGTACTTC. Protein sequence: CATSPRTGGETQYF.

This chain connects TRBV6-5 to TRBJ2-3, with TRBD1 matching 10 bases. With V trimmed by 6 bases and J by 6 bases, 3 bases remained unmatched. Per the germline V gene, CDR1 is MNHEY and CDR2 is SVGAGI. The CDR3 loop spans 13 amino acids. The CDR3 spells CASRGQGSDTQYF. DNA for the CDR3: TGTGCCAGCAGGGGACAGGGGTCGGATACGCAGTATTTT.

The chain is built from TRBV6-5 and TRBJ2-7, with D maybe TRBD1 (6 bases). The V and J ends lost 5 bases and 2 bases respectively, with 13 bases between them. CDR1 is MNHEY, CDR2 SVGAGI, per germline. The CDR3 extends over 14 amino acids. Here the CDR3 reads CASSEEQGPYEQYF. In DNA form, the CDR3 reads TGTGCCAGCAGTGAAGAACAGGGTCCCTACGAGCAGTACTTC.

This clone has just a few counts. The chain uses TRBV6-6 and TRBJ1-1; TRBD1 might be the D (6 bases). Trimming cost V 5 bases and J 1 base, with 17 bases left between them. The CDR3 is 16 residues long. Germline V gene sequence: CDR1 MNHNY, CDR2 SVGAGI (reference sequence). CDR3 sequence: CASSPLEGGQNTEAFF. CDR3 bases: TGTGCCAGCAGTCCACTCGAGGGGGGTCAGAACACTGAAGCTTTCTTT.

This clone was seen only a few times. This chain joins TRBV27 and TRBJ1-1; 10 nucleotides match TRBD1. CDR1 and CDR2 (germline): MNHEY, SMNVEV (reference sequence). CDR3 length equals 14 residues. V gave up 8 bases and J gave up 4 bases; unmatched junction bases: 7. The CDR3: CASAGQGIGTEAFF. CDR3 DNA: TGTGCCAGCGCGGGACAGGGGATCGGCACTGAAGCTTTCTTT.

The chain has TRBV7-6 and TRBJ1-6; 10 bases agree with TRBD1. This CDR3 contains 14 residues. Per germline, CDR1 SGHVS and CDR2 FNYEAQ. V dropped 4 bases and J dropped 10; count of bases not matched to a gene: 4. The CDR3: CASSSGQGDSPLHF. CDR3 sequence (DNA): TGTGCCAGCAGCTCAGGACAGGGGGACTCACCCCTCCACTTT.

The rearrangement links TRBV27 to TRBJ1-3; D ambiguous. Germline CDR1 and CDR2: MNHEY and SMNVEV (reference sequence). CDR3 length: 15 amino acids. Trimming took 2 bases from V and 4 from J, leaving 12 bases between them. The CDR3: CASSLSVGGGNTIYF. The CDR3 region has the DNA TGTGCCAGCAGTTTAAGTGTTGGCGGGGGAAACACCATATATTTT.

This clone occurred a few times. The gene calls are TRBV7-9 and TRBJ2-7, with 9 positions matching TRBD1. This CDR3 is 14 amino acids long. Germline assignment: CDR1 SEHNR and CDR2 FQNEAQ (reference sequence). V dropped 3 bases and J dropped 6; count of bases not matched to a gene: 6. CDR3 DNA sequence: TGTGCCAGCAGCTTGGGACAGGGTGAATCCGAGCAGTACTTC. The encoded protein is CASSLGQGESEQYF.

In DNA form, the CDR3 reads TGTGCCAGCAGTGAGATTTACACCGGGGAGCTGTTTTTT. It encodes CASSEIYTGELFF. The V gene is TRBV25-1, the J gene TRBJ2-2; D unresolved. CDR1 is MGHDK and CDR2 is SYGVNS in the germline V gene. CDR3 length equals 13 residues. V dropped 3 bases and J dropped 3 bases, with 5 bases sitting between them.

The CDR3 DNA reads as TGTGCCAGCAGTGTCGCTTCCGGCACTGAAGCTTTCTTT. It yields the protein CASSVASGTEAFF. This chain connects TRBV27 to TRBJ1-1; no clear D. V dropped 5 bases and J dropped 4 bases, with 11 bases sitting between them. The CDR3 length is 13 residues. Germline loops: CDR1 MNHEY, CDR2 SMNVEV (reference sequence).

This clone was seen only a few times. The rearrangement joins TRBV12-5 to TRBJ1-1, with D unresolved. The germline V and J ends were trimmed by 4 bases and 4 bases, with 13 bases remaining between them. Germline CDR1 LGHNT, CDR2 FRNRAP. The CDR3 is 14 amino acids. CDR3 nucleotides: TGTGCTAGTGGTTCCGACGAGGGAAGCACTGAAGCTTTCTTT. Its translation is CASGSDEGSTEAFF.

V and J are TRBV29-1 and TRBJ2-3; the match to TRBD2 covers 10 bases. The CDR3 loop spans 18 amino acids. Germline V gene data show CDR1 as SQVTM and CDR2 as ANQGSEA. Trimming at V came to 4 bases and at J to 1 base, leaving 14 bases not matched to a gene. This chain's CDR3 is CSVGGLAGAYSRTDTQYF. The CDR3 DNA follows: TGCAGCGTTGGGGGTCTAGCGGGGGCCTACTCCCGCACAGATACGCAGTATTTT.

This clone was recorded a few times. The V call is TRBV11-2, the J call TRBJ1-6; D not certain. The CDR3 covers 11 residues. The ends were cut back, 3 bases at V and 9 bases at J, with 3 bases in the middle. Per the germline V gene, CDR1 is SGHAT and CDR2 is FQNNGV. As DNA, the CDR3 is TGTGCCAGCAGCTTCGGTTCACCCCTCCACTTT. It codes for CASSFGSPLHF.

This clone was recorded only once. The chain combines TRBV19 with TRBJ2-5; 10 bases are shared with TRBD1. CDR1 LNHDA and CDR2 SQIVND come from the germline V gene (reference sequence). CDR3 length: 15 residues. The trim removed 5 bases at V and 5 bases at J, leaving 8 bases unmatched. As DNA, the CDR3 is TGTGCCAGTAGTGCCACGGGACAGGGGTTGGAGACCCAGTACTTC. Protein: CASSATGQGLETQYF.

The chain recombines TRBV6-1 with TRBJ1-1; possibly TRBD1 for D (5 bases). V shed 7 bases and J shed 1 base, with 16 bases lying between them. Germline CDR1 is MNHNS and CDR2 is SASEGT. CDR3 length: 15 residues. CDR3 nucleotides: TGTGCCAGCAATCGGAGAGGGGAGCGGAACACTGAAGCTTTCTTT. It is translated as CASNRRGERNTEAFF.